A single sample is the source of the 32 T cell receptor beta chains below, sequenced in a study of CD8+ T cells in alopecia areata. RNA was isolated and reverse transcribed to cDNA, the sequencing template. Profiling relied on immunoSEQ multiplex PCR, and the TCRdb table lists in-frame clones only, not all of them. This sample has about 180,000 clones, with about 70% found just once. Here the sequenced sample was CD8+ T cells sorted from blood, taken at week 0. These receptors came from a human donor with alopecia areata.

This clone was recorded a few times. The CDR3: CASSLEQGGAEQYF. In DNA form, the CDR3 reads TGTGCCAGCAGTTTAGAACAGGGAGGGGCCGAGCAGTACTTC. The gene calls are TRBV28 and TRBJ2-7; a possible D gene is TRBD2 (7 bases). The CDR3 sequence is 14 residues long. Per germline, CDR1 MDHEN and CDR2 SYDVKM. The V and J ends lost 2 bases and 6 bases respectively, with 14 bases between them.

The gene calls are TRBV2 and TRBJ2-6; 7 nucleotides line up with TRBD1. V was clipped by 8 bases and J by 2 bases; unmatched bases: 9. There are 16 residues in the CDR3. Germline V gene data show CDR1 as SNHLY and CDR2 as FYNNEI. The CDR3 nucleotides read TGTGCCAGCGGCGACAGGGCTAATACTGGGGCCAACGTCCTGACTTTC. It translates to CASGDRANTGANVLTF.

V usage is TRBV29-1 and J usage is TRBJ1-5; a weak D match, TRBD1 (5 bases). This CDR3 has 14 amino acids. V lost 8 bases to trimming and J lost 0 bases, with 14 bases between them. From germline, CDR1 is SQVTM and CDR2 ANQGSEA. The CDR3 DNA reads TGCAGCCCGAGACAGAGATATAGCAATCAGCCCCAGCATTTT. As protein: CSPRQRYSNQPQHF.

This chain uses TRBV5-1 with TRBJ2-1; D is ambiguous. CDR1 and CDR2 from the germline V gene are SGHRS and YFSETQ. The CDR3 covers 11 residues. With 4 bases removed from V and 9 bases from J, the gap between germline ends came to 8 bases. The DNA of the CDR3 is TGCGCCAGCAGCGAACAGACTGAGCAGTTCTTC. Translating it yields CASSEQTEQFF.

This clone was observed a few times. The gene calls are TRBV7-9 and TRBJ2-1; a possible D gene is TRBD1 (6 bases). CDR1 SEHNR and CDR2 FQNEAQ come from the germline V gene (reference sequence). Trimming removed 2 bases at V and 5 bases at J, with 13 bases between. CDR3 size: 15 residues. Here the CDR3 DNA reads TGTGCCAGCAGCTTAAGTCTGGGGGCTCACAATGAGCAGTTCTTC. Encoded protein: CASSLSLGAHNEQFF. Supplemented by reference TRBV7-9 and TRBJ2-1, the full variable domain reads DTGVSQNPRHKITKRGQNVTFRCDPISEHNRLYWYRQTLGQGPEFLTYFQNEAQLEKSRLLSDRFSAERPKGSFSTLEIQRTEQGDSAMYLCASSLSLGAHNEQFFGPGTRLTVL.

The chain recombines TRBV30 with TRBJ2-3; the D gene is possibly TRBD1 (6 bases). The ends were cut back, 7 bases at V and 3 bases at J, with 11 bases in the middle. Germline V CDR1 and CDR2: GTSNPN, SVGIG (reference sequence). The CDR3 loop spans 12 amino acids. CDR3 amino acids: CASLGGTDTQYF. The CDR3 bases are TGTGCCTCCCTAGGGGGAACAGATACGCAGTATTTT.

This clone has a handful of counts. This rearrangement joins TRBV25-1 to TRBJ2-6; no clear D. Germline lookup yields CDR1 MGHDK and CDR2 SYGVNS. With 3 bases removed from V and 4 bases from J, the gap between germline ends came to 10 bases. CDR3 length: 15 residues. The CDR3 loop reads CASSDKRMGANVLTF. In DNA form, the CDR3 reads TGTGCCAGCAGTGATAAGAGGATGGGGGCCAACGTCCTGACTTTC.

The chain carries TRBV7-9 and TRBJ2-5; the match to TRBD1 covers 7 bases. This CDR3 has 15 amino acids. In germline, CDR1 is SEHNR, CDR2 FQNEAQ (reference sequence). The trim removed 1 base at V and 0 bases at J, leaving 2 bases unmatched. CDR3 bases: TGTGCCAGCAGCTTAGGGACAGGCGACCAAGAGACCCAGTACTTC. Amino acids: CASSLGTGDQETQYF.

This clone was found a few times. The J gene is TRBJ2-5, the V gene TRBV30, with 8 bases matching TRBD1. Germline V gene data show CDR1 as GTSNPN and CDR2 as SVGIG (reference sequence). The trim removed 2 bases at V and 4 bases at J, leaving 9 bases unmatched. This CDR3 has 15 residues. CDR3 nucleotides: TGTGCCTGGAGTTGGGGCAGGGGGCTTTCAGAGACCCAGTACTTC. Its protein product is CAWSWGRGLSETQYF.

The rearrangement joins TRBV29-1 to TRBJ2-7; 15 bases line up with TRBD2. The length of the CDR3 is 18 residues. Per the germline V gene, CDR1 is SQVTM and CDR2 is ANQGSEA. J was trimmed by 3 bases and V by 0 bases; bases with no gene match: 9. The CDR3 reads CSVEDISPGLAGGYEQYF. DNA for the CDR3: TGCAGCGTTGAAGATATATCCCCGGGACTAGCGGGGGGCTACGAGCAGTACTTC.

This clone was detected only a few times. V usage is TRBV6-4 and J usage is TRBJ2-1; 8 bases are shared with TRBD2. The V gene's germline CDR1 is MRHNA and CDR2 SNTAGT. J lost 7 bases, V lost 0 bases, and 5 bases had no gene match. The CDR3 is 15 residues long. This CDR3 is CASSDSTSSGNEQFF. The CDR3 bases are TGTGCCAGCAGTGACTCGACCTCTAGCGGGAATGAGCAGTTCTTC.

In this sample, this clone turned up a few times. J is TRBJ2-7 and V is TRBV11-2; 8 bases line up with TRBD2. The germline V gene has CDR1 SGHAT and CDR2 FQNNGV. Trimming cost V 4 bases and J 3 bases; bases outside gene matches: 5. The CDR3 has 14 amino acids. CDR3 nucleotides: TGTGCCAGCAGCTCCGGACTAGCTGTCTACGAGCAGTACTTC. Its translation is CASSSGLAVYEQYF.

The chain is built from TRBV7-9 and TRBJ2-7, with D tentatively TRBD2 (6 bases). The V end was cut by 5 bases, the J end by 6 bases, with 11 bases between. Germline assignment: CDR1 SEHNR and CDR2 FQNEAQ (reference sequence). This CDR3 is built from 12 residues. CDR3 in DNA: TGTGCCAGCAGCCCGGGGACTGCCGAGCAGTACTTC. Its translation: CASSPGTAEQYF.

The chain recombines TRBV7-3 with TRBJ1-5; the D gene is possibly TRBD1 (6 bases). Germline assignment: CDR1 SGHTA and CDR2 FQGTGA. The CDR3 is made up of 14 amino acids. Trimming pared 0 bases from V and 5 bases from J, leaving 8 bases between. CDR3: CASSLTGGDQPQHF. CDR3 nucleotides: TGTGCCAGCAGCTTAACGGGGGGCGATCAGCCCCAGCATTTT.

The V call is TRBV6-5, the J call TRBJ1-5; the match to TRBD1 covers 8 bases. Germline CDR1 is MNHEY and CDR2 is SVGAGI. V was pared by 6 bases and J by 0 bases, with 4 bases of the junction left unmatched. The CDR3 spans 15 residues. CDR3 sequence: CASSRTGGSNQPQHF. CDR3 sequence (DNA): TGTGCCAGCAGCAGAACAGGGGGTAGCAATCAGCCCCAGCATTTT.

The genes are TRBV29-1 and TRBJ2-1; D gene ambiguous. Germline values: CDR1 SQVTM, CDR2 ANQGSEA. The CDR3 is 14 amino acids. V was shortened by 6 bases and J by 1 base, with 13 bases between the two germline ends. The CDR3 bases are TGCAGCGTAGGAGCGCAGACATCCTACAATGAGCAGTTCTTC. Amino acid sequence: CSVGAQTSYNEQFF.

About this clone: This CDR3 is also generated by other DNA sequences in the sample. V usage is TRBV27 and J usage is TRBJ1-5, with D possibly matching TRBD1 (6 bases). Trimming pared 6 bases from V and 0 bases from J, leaving 9 bases between. Germline CDR1 MNHEY, CDR2 SMNVEV (reference sequence). The CDR3 is 14 amino acids. In DNA, the CDR3 is TGTGCCAGCAGACAGGGCCTTAGCAATCAGCCCCAGCATTTT. Amino acids: CASRQGLSNQPQHF.

This clone was seen only once. The CDR3 sequence: CAWSVPRGSQETQYF. The CDR3 DNA reads TGTGCCTGGAGTGTACCACGGGGGAGCCAAGAGACCCAGTACTTC. J is TRBJ2-5 and V is TRBV30; tentative D call: TRBD2 (6 bases). CDR3 length equals 15 residues. Trimming left V 0 bases short and J 1 base short, with 12 bases between. CDR1 and CDR2 (germline): GTSNPN, SVGIG (reference sequence).

V and J are TRBV20-1 and TRBJ1-2, with no clear D. The ends were cut back, 5 bases at V and 0 bases at J, with 4 bases in the middle. Germline V lookup: CDR1 DFQATT, CDR2 SNEGSKA (reference sequence). The CDR3 length is 11 residues. The CDR3 coding sequence is TGCAGTGCTCAAACTAACTATGGCTACACCTTC. Its translation is CSAQTNYGYTF.

The V call is TRBV9, the J call TRBJ1-2; no reliable D call. Trimming took 0 bases from V and 3 from J, leaving 12 bases between them. The germline V gene has CDR1 SGDLS and CDR2 YYNGEE. The CDR3 spans 15 residues. The chain's CDR3 is CASSVVNSWHYGYTF. CDR3 in DNA: TGTGCCAGCAGCGTAGTTAACAGCTGGCACTATGGCTACACCTTC. Full variable domain (remainder filled in from reference TRBV9 and TRBJ1-2): DSGVTQTPKHLITATGQRVTLRCSPRSGDLSVYWYQQSLDQGLQFLIQYYNGEERAKGNILERFSAQQFPDLHSELNLSSLELGDSALYFCASSVVNSWHYGYTFGSGTRLTVV.

The table lists this clone with a few counts. The genes are TRBV29-1 and TRBJ2-7, with TRBD1 matching over 8 bases. CDR1 and CDR2 from the germline V gene are SQVTM and ANQGSEA. Trimming at V came to 0 bases and at J to 7 bases, leaving 8 bases not matched to a gene. The CDR3 totals 14 residues. The CDR3 nucleotides are TGCAGCGTTGAAGATAGTCAGGGGGCTTATGAGCAGTACTTC. Translation: CSVEDSQGAYEQYF.

The CDR3 DNA reads TGTGCCTGGAGTCAGGGTTACGAGCAGTACTTC. It specifies CAWSQGYEQYF. The rearrangement uses TRBV30 and TRBJ2-7, with TRBD1 as a possible D gene (5 bases). The germline CDR1 and CDR2 sequences are GTSNPN and SVGIG (reference sequence). Trimming removed 2 bases from V and 4 bases from J, with 6 bases in between. This CDR3 is built from 11 residues.

A note on this clone: Other nucleotide sequences in the sample specify the same CDR3. The rearrangement joins TRBV13 to TRBJ1-5, with TRBD1 matching 8 bases. The germline gives CDR1 PRHDT, CDR2 FYEKMQ (reference sequence). CDR3 length equals 14 residues. The junction had 2 bases not matched to a gene; V was cut back by 3 bases and J by 4 bases. CDR3 amino acids: CASSFGQGNQPQHF. CDR3 in DNA: TGTGCCAGCAGCTTCGGACAGGGAAATCAGCCCCAGCATTTT.

The genes are TRBV5-1 and TRBJ1-1, with a weak D call TRBD1 (5 bases). CDR3 length equals 15 residues. Germline V gene sequence: CDR1 SGHRS, CDR2 YFSETQ. V dropped 4 bases and J dropped 1 base, with 14 bases sitting between them. The CDR3 bases are TGCGCCAGCAGCACGGGACCTTCCTCGAACACTGAAGCTTTCTTT. Translation: CASSTGPSSNTEAFF.

This clone occurred once. The CDR3 DNA reads as TGTGCCAGCAGCTTGTGGGAGCGGTTTAACTATGGCTACACCTTC. This encodes CASSLWERFNYGYTF. V gene TRBV5-4 combines with J gene TRBJ1-2; D is unresolved. Trimming removed 1 base at V and 1 base at J, with 11 bases between. Germline V gene lookup returns CDR1 SGHNT and CDR2 YYREEE (reference sequence). This CDR3 region has 15 residues.

The chain uses TRBV29-1 and TRBJ2-7; possibly TRBD1 for D (5 bases). V lost 6 bases, J lost 0 bases, and 12 bases lay in between. Looked up from germline, CDR1 is SQVTM and CDR2 is ANQGSEA. This CDR3 contains 13 residues. CDR3 region: CSVIGHLSYEQYF. DNA of the CDR3: TGCAGCGTGATAGGACACCTCTCCTACGAGCAGTACTTC.

This chain connects TRBV9 to TRBJ1-2; no firm D call. V lost 0 bases, J lost 3 bases, and 15 bases lay in between. Germline V gives CDR1 SGDLS, CDR2 YYNGEE. The CDR3 totals 16 residues. CDR3 region: CASSVATSGLDYGYTF. DNA of the CDR3: TGTGCCAGCAGCGTAGCTACGAGTGGGTTGGACTATGGCTACACCTTC.

The chain uses TRBV6-5 and TRBJ2-5, with D unclear. The CDR3 loop spans 15 amino acids. Germline V CDR1 and CDR2: MNHEY, SVGAGI. V was clipped by 6 bases and J by 0 bases, with 14 bases between them. The CDR3 reads CASSPGRSNQETQYF. The CDR3 DNA reads as TGTGCCAGCAGCCCCGGACGGAGCAACCAAGAGACCCAGTACTTC.

The chain recombines TRBV5-6 with TRBJ2-2; D is unclear. The ends were cut back, 1 base at V and 6 bases at J, with 7 bases in the middle. CDR3 length equals 13 residues. Germline CDR1 and CDR2: SGHDT and YYEEEE. The CDR3 sequence is CASSLFSPGELFF. The CDR3 DNA reads as TGTGCCAGCAGCTTGTTCTCGCCCGGGGAGCTGTTTTTT.

This rearrangement joins TRBV7-9 to TRBJ2-3; 7 positions match TRBD2. Germline CDR1 reads SEHNR; CDR2 reads FQNEAQ (reference sequence). V lost 1 base, J lost 0 bases, and 7 bases stayed unmatched. The CDR3 spans 17 residues. The CDR3 bases are TGTGCCAGCAGCTTAGTGCTTAGCGGGCCAAGCACAGATACGCAGTATTTT. This encodes CASSLVLSGPSTDTQYF.

This clone was counted only a few times. The genes are TRBV2 and TRBJ2-3; D unresolved. Trimming left V 2 bases short and J 6 bases short, with 6 bases between. The CDR3 runs to 12 residues. CDR1 is SNHLY, CDR2 FYNNEI, per germline. The CDR3, as DNA: TGTGCCAGCAGTGAATCGTGGGATACGCAGTATTTT. The encoded protein is CASSESWDTQYF.

The V and J genes are TRBV5-4 and TRBJ1-1; D not certain. The V end was cut by 2 bases, the J end by 3 bases, with 11 bases between. Germline CDR1 SGHNT, CDR2 YYREEE (reference sequence). CDR3 length equals 14 residues. CDR3 amino acids: CASSFWGWDTEAFF. CDR3 in DNA: TGTGCCAGCAGCTTCTGGGGTTGGGACACTGAAGCTTTCTTT.